One T cell receptor (beta chain) is described in this entry. With 60 Vbeta and 13 Jbeta primers, the PCR was carried out. Libraries were prepared by immunoSEQ multiplex PCR; TCRdb keeps only in-frame clonotypes and omits some of them. The table lists 150,000 to 200,000 clones, approximately 84% of them singletons, with 1.3% in the top ten. The source of the sample is a study of cytomegalovirus exposure and HLA in healthy donors. Sequenced sample: PBMCs. The sequence came from a man over 45 in good health and CMV-seropositive.

CDR3 nucleotides: TGTGCCAGCAGTTGGGGGGGGGAGTGGACAGATACGCAGTATTTT. As protein: CASSWGGEWTDTQYF. The chain couples TRBV6-5 to TRBJ2-3; 7 nucleotides align to TRBD2. CDR1 MNHEY and CDR2 SVGAGI come from the germline V gene. V gave up 4 bases and J gave up 3 bases; unmatched junction bases: 7. The CDR3 length is 15 residues.